These 18 T cell receptor beta chains came from one sample sequenced in a study of identical twins. TCRdb recomputed calls from the 5' RACE reads with MiXCR, one row per CDR3 protein. The profile covers under 800,000 distinct CDR3 sequences, with 20% to 25% appearing a single time and roughly 4.3% taken by the ten largest. The same data also went into a second study, on T cells expressing NK-cell markers.

Sequenced input: PBMCs. The receptor set was obtained from a woman under 30 in good health.

This clonotype came up once. The chain has TRBV20-1 and TRBJ2-7, with D perhaps being TRBD1 or TRBD2 (5 bases each). The ends were cut back, 2 bases at V and 3 bases at J, with 23 bases in the middle. CDR1 is DFQATT, CDR2 SNEGSKA, per germline (reference sequence). The CDR3 consists of 17 residues. The CDR3 DNA reads as TGCAGTGCTAGAAGGGGAGCCCCCGTTGGAGTTTTCTACGAGCAGTACTTC. Translated, it gives CSARRGAPVGVFYEQYF.

The chain recombines TRBV12-3 or TRBV12-4 with TRBJ2-5; D gene unclear. The V end lost 2 bases, the J end lost 3 bases, and 10 bases lay between the germline ends. The CDR3 runs to 14 residues. CDR3: CASSLSRTEETQYF. CDR3 sequence (DNA): TGTGCCAGCAGTTTAAGTAGGACGGAAGAGACCCAGTACTTC.

The chain is built from TRBV12-3 or TRBV12-4 and TRBJ2-4; 10 positions agree with TRBD1. CDR3 length: 15 amino acids. V shed 6 bases, J shed 9 bases, and the junction held 11 bases outside the gene matches. CDR3 in DNA: TGTGCCAGCAGGTCCCGGGACAGGGGATGGGGCATTCAGTACTTC. Translating gives CASRSRDRGWGIQYF.

The V call is TRBV5-1, the J call TRBJ2-7; 8 positions match TRBD2. After removal of 0 bases from V and 3 bases from J, the junction contained 5 bases not matched to a gene. The CDR3 runs 15 residues. Per the germline V gene, CDR1 is SGHRS and CDR2 is YFSETQ. CDR3 in DNA: TGCGCCAGCAGCTTGGCGAGCGGGAGACTCTACGAGCAGTACTTC. Protein sequence: CASSLASGRLYEQYF.

This clonotype was seen more than once but under ten times. This CDR3 is CASSLEGGPYTGELFF. The CDR3 nucleotides are TGCGCCAGCAGCTTGGAGGGGGGGCCGTACACCGGGGAGCTGTTTTTT. The chain recombines TRBV5-1 with TRBJ2-2; maybe TRBD2 (7 bases). Germline CDR1 is SGHRS and CDR2 is YFSETQ. The V and J ends lost 0 bases and 3 bases respectively, with 12 bases between them. The CDR3 is 16 residues long.

This clonotype was counted a few times. The chain combines TRBV7-2 with TRBJ2-1; 11 nucleotides align to TRBD2. This CDR3 has 14 amino acids. Germline V CDR1 and CDR2: SGHTA, FQGNSA. The V and J ends lost 5 bases and 9 bases, in that order; junction bases with no gene match: 6. The CDR3 loop reads CASSISGGGFEQFF. The DNA of the CDR3 is TGTGCCAGCAGCATTAGCGGGGGGGGATTTGAGCAGTTCTTC.

There are many counts of this clonotype. The rearrangement uses TRBV4-3 and TRBJ1-2; the D gene is possibly TRBD1 (5 bases). Germline CDR1 and CDR2: LGHNA and YSLEER. The CDR3 sequence is 15 residues long. The V end was cut by 4 bases, the J end by 5 bases, with 17 bases between. The CDR3 loop reads CASSRTDGGEYGYTF. Here the CDR3 DNA reads TGCGCCAGCAGCCGAACCGACGGAGGGGAGTATGGCTACACCTTC.

This clonotype turned up a few times. The chain joins TRBV12-3 or TRBV12-4 to TRBJ2-1, with D perhaps given as TRBD1 or TRBD2 (6 bases each). This CDR3 has 15 residues. V was shortened by 3 bases and J by 5 bases, with 14 bases between the two germline ends. DNA for the CDR3: TGTGCCAGCAGTTTCAAGGGGGGAGAAGACAATGAGCAGTTCTTC. Translating gives CASSFKGGEDNEQFF.

The chain links TRBV12-3 or TRBV12-4 to TRBJ2-1, with TRBD2 matching over 10 bases. This CDR3 comprises 18 residues. Trimming cost V 11 bases and J 8 bases; bases outside gene matches: 24. The CDR3 DNA reads as TGTGCCTTCAGACTTGGGTTTATAGCGGGGGGCCCAGGCGATGAGCAGTTCTTC. This sequence encodes CAFRLGFIAGGPGDEQFF.

The CDR3 region is CASSYRGAGEKLFF. CDR3 bases: TGTGCCAGCAGTTATCGAGGGGCAGGAGAAAAACTGTTTTTT. The chain uses TRBV12-3 or TRBV12-4 and TRBJ1-4; D might be TRBD1 (5 bases). With 4 bases removed from V and 8 bases from J, the gap between germline ends came to 14 bases. The CDR3 loop spans 14 amino acids.

The chain employs TRBV12-3 or TRBV12-4 and TRBJ1-2, with D perhaps matching TRBD1 (5 bases). The ends were cut back, 5 bases at V and 4 bases at J, with 14 bases in the middle. The CDR3 is 14 residues long. The DNA of the CDR3 is TGTGCCAGCAGTCCTTATGGGGACTTCTATGGCTACACCTTC. Translation: CASSPYGDFYGYTF.

The chain is built from TRBV28 and TRBJ2-1, with 9 bases that match TRBD1. V dropped 2 bases and J dropped 8; count of bases not matched to a gene: 10. The CDR3 is made up of 16 amino acids. The germline V gene encodes CDR1 MDHEN and CDR2 SYDVKM. The CDR3: CASSLQPGQGLYEQFF. In DNA, the CDR3 is TGTGCCAGCAGTTTACAACCGGGACAGGGATTATATGAGCAGTTCTTC.

The chain links TRBV7-2 to TRBJ2-1; TRBD1 aligns across 7 bases. CDR1 and CDR2 from the germline V gene are SGHTA and FQGNSA. The J segment lost 11 bases and the V segment lost 4 bases, leaving 11 bases of the junction unmatched. The CDR3 loop spans 14 amino acids. This CDR3 reads CASSSTPTGYKQFF. As DNA, the CDR3 is TGTGCCAGCAGCTCTACTCCGACAGGGTATAAGCAGTTCTTC.

This clonotype appeared many times. This sequence joins TRBV27 and TRBJ2-1; the match to TRBD1 covers 10 bases. Germline V gene sequence: CDR1 MNHEY, CDR2 SMNVEV (reference sequence). J was trimmed by 12 bases and V by 5 bases; bases with no gene match: 16. This CDR3 is 16 amino acids long. This CDR3 reads CASSQLTGGLGQWQFF. The CDR3 nucleotides read TGTGCCAGCAGTCAATTGACAGGGGGCCTTGGCCAATGGCAGTTCTTC.

V usage is TRBV10-3 and J usage is TRBJ2-5; a possible D gene is TRBD2 (6 bases). Germline loops: CDR1 ENHRY, CDR2 SYGVKD. V was shortened by 0 bases and J by 3 bases, with 11 bases between the two germline ends. The CDR3 loop spans 15 amino acids. CDR3 residues: CAISESPRGKETQYF. CDR3 sequence (DNA): TGTGCCATCAGTGAGTCTCCGCGGGGAAAAGAGACCCAGTACTTC.

The chain has TRBV29-1 and TRBJ2-1; 7 positions agree with TRBD2. The CDR3 runs to 15 residues. CDR1 is SQVTM, CDR2 ANQGSEA, per germline. The trim removed 5 bases at V and 2 bases at J, leaving 9 bases unmatched. The CDR3 reads CSVSGMSGTYNEQFF. CDR3 DNA: TGCAGCGTTTCGGGGATGAGCGGGACCTACAATGAGCAGTTCTTC.

This chain links TRBV19 with TRBJ2-3, with 7 bases aligning to TRBD2. This CDR3 has 16 amino acids. Looked up from germline, CDR1 is LNHDA and CDR2 is SQIVND (reference sequence). The J segment lost 0 bases and the V segment lost 7 bases, leaving 10 bases of the junction unmatched. The CDR3 DNA follows: TGTGCCAGTACCATGAAAGCGGGGTCGAGCACAGATACGCAGTATTTT. This gives the protein CASTMKAGSSTDTQYF.

Only a few counts were recorded for this clonotype. The V call is TRBV9, the J call TRBJ1-6; D call uncertain. This CDR3 is built from 15 residues. From germline, CDR1 is SGDLS and CDR2 YYNGEE. V lost 1 base to trimming and J lost 7 bases, with 12 bases between them. CDR3 DNA: TGTGCCAGCAGCGTACAAGGAAATACGAATTCACCCCTCCACTTT. Residues: CASSVQGNTNSPLHF.